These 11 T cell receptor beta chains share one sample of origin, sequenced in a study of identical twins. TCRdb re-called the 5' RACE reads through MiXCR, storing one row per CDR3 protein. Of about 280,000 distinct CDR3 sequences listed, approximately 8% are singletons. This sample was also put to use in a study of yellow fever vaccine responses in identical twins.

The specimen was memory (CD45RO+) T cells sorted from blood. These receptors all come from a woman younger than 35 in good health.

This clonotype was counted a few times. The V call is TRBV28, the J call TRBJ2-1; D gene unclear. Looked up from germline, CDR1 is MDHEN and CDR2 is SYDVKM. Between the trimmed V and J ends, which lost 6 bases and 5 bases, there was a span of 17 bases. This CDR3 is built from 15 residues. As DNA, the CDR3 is TGTGCCAGCAGGCCCGGACCGCAACGAAACAATGAGCAGTTCTTC. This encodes CASRPGPQRNNEQFF. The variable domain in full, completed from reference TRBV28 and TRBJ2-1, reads DVKVTQSSRYLVKRTGEKVFLECVQDMDHENMFWYRQDPGLGLRLIYFSYDVKMKEKGDIPEGYSVSREKKERFSLILESASTNQTSMYLCASRPGPQRNNEQFFGPGTRLTVL.

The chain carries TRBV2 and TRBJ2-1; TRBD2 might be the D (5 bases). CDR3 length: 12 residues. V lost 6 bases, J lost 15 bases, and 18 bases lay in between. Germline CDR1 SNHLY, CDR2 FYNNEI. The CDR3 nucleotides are TGTGCCAGCAGCAACGAAGCGGTTAAAGGGTTCTTC. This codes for CASSNEAVKGFF. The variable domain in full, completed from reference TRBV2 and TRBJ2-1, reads EPEVTQTPSHQVTQMGQEVILRCVPISNHLYFYWYRQILGQKVEFLVSFYNNEISEKSEIFDDQFSVERPDGSNFTLKIRSTKLEDSAMYFCASSNEAVKGFFGPGTRLTVL.

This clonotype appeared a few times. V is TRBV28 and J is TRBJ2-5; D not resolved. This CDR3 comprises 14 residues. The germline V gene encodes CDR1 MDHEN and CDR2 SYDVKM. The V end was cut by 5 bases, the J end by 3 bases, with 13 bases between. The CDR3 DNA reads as TGTGCCAGCAGTGATGGGGTAAACGAAGAGACCCAGTACTTC. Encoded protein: CASSDGVNEETQYF.

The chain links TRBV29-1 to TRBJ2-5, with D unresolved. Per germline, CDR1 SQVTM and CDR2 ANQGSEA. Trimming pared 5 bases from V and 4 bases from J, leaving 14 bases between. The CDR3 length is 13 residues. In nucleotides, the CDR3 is TGCAGCGTTAGACGGGCGCAATCAGAGACCCAGTACTTC. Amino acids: CSVRRAQSETQYF.

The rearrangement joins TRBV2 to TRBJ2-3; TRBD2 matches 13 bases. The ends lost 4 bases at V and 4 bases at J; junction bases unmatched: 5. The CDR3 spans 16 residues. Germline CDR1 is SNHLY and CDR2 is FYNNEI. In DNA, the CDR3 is TGTGCCAGCAGTGGCTCCGGGACTAGCGGGGCAGATACGCAGTATTTT. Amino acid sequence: CASSGSGTSGADTQYF.

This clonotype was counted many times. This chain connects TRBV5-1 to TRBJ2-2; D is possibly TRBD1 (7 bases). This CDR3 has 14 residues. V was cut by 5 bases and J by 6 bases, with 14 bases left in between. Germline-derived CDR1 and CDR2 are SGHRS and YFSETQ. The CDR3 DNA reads TGCGCCAGCAGTCATGGCAGGGGGGCCGGGGAGCTGTTTTTT. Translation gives CASSHGRGAGELFF.

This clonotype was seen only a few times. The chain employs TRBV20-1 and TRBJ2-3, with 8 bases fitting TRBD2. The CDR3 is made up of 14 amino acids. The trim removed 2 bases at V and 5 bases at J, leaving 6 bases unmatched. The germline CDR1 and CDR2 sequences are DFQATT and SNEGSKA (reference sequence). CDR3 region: CSARTGGAGDTQYF. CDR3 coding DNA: TGCAGTGCTAGAACCGGGGGGGCTGGAGATACGCAGTATTTT.

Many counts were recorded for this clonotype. Written as DNA, the CDR3 is TGTGCCAGCAGCGTATTGGTGGGGCAGGGGAACACTGAAGCTTTCTTT. Translated, it gives CASSVLVGQGNTEAFF. The rearrangement joins TRBV11-2 to TRBJ1-1; a weak D match, TRBD1 (5 bases). CDR3 length equals 16 residues. Trimming pared 5 bases from V and 1 base from J, leaving 17 bases between. CDR1 and CDR2 from the germline V gene are SGHAT and FQNNGV.

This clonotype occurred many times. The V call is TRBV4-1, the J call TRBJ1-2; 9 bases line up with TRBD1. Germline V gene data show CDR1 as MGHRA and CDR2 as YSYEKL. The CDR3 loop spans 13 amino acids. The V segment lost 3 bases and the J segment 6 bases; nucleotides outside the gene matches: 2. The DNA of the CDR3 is TGCGCCAGCAGCCAGGGACAGGGAGATGGCTACACCTTC. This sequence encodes CASSQGQGDGYTF.

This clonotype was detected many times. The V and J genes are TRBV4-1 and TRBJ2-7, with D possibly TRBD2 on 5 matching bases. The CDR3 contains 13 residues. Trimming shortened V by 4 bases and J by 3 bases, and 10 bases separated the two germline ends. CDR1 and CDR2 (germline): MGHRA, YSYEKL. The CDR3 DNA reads TGCGCCAGCAGCCGAATCGGGGACTACGAGCAGTACTTC. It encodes CASSRIGDYEQYF.

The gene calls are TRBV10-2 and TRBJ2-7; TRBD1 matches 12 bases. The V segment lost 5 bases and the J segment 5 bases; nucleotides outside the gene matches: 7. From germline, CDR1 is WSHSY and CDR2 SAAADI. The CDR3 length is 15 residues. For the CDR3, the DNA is TGCGCCAGCAGTCCCGGGGGACAGGGGGCCCACGAGCAGTACTTC. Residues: CASSPGGQGAHEQYF.